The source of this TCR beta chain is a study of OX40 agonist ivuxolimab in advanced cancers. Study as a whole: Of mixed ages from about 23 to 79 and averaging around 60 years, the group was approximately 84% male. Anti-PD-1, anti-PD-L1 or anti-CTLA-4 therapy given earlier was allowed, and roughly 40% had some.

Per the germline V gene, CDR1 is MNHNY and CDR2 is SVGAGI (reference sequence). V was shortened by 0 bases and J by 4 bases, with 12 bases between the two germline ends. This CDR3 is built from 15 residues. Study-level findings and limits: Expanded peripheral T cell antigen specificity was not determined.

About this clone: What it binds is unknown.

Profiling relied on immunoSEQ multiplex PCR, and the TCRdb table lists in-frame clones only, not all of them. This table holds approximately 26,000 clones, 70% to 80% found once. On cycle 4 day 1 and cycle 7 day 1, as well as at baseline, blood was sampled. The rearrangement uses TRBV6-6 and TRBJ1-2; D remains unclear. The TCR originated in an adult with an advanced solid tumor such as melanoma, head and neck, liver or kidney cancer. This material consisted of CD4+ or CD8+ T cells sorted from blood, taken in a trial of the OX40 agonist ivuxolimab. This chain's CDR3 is CASSYSGPPLYGYTF. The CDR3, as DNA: TGTGCCAGCAGTTACTCGGGCCCCCCTCTCTATGGCTACACCTTC.